This TCR beta chain was sequenced in a study of T cells in Graves' hyperthyroidism and ophthalmopathy. Study-level findings and limits: A model of 13 V-J features distinguished ophthalmopathy from stable hyperthyroidism.

Germline V CDR1 and CDR2: SGHVS, FQNEAQ. The CDR3 spans 12 residues. Deletions cut 6 bases from V and 5 bases from J, with 10 bases between. This clonotype has ten or more counts. What it binds is not known. Exclusion followed for patients with uncontrolled infection, other autoimmune disease, pregnancy or lactation. Orbital computed tomography and thyroid ultrasound, together with serum TRAb and thyroxine and clinical symptoms, were used for diagnoses. Fresh peripheral blood, 10 ml, was the source of the PBMCs. What was amplified from RNA transcripts were TCR beta CDR3 regions. The study used the HTBI primer set for a first-round RT-PCR of the TCR CDR3. Via MiXCR, TCRdb re-called the multiplex PCR reads, giving one row per CDR3 protein. This sample has approximately 200,000 distinct CDR3 sequences, with around 20% found just once.

Sequencing used blood. The receptor's source is a man aged 35 to 55 with Graves' hyperthyroidism. V is TRBV7-8 and J is TRBJ2-5; no firm D call. The CDR3 loop is CASRILGETQYF. DNA of the CDR3: TGTGCCAGCAGGATCTTAGGGGAGACCCAGTACTTC.